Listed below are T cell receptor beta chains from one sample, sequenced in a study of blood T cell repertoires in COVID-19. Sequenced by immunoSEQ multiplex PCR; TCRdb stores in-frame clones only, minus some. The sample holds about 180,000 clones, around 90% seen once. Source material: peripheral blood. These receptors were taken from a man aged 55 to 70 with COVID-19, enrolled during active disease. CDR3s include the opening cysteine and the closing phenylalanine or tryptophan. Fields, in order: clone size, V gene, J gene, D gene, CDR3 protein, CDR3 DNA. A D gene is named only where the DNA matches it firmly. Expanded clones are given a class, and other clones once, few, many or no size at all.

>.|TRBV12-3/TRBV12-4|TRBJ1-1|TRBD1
CASSGTANTEAFF
TGTGCCAGCAGTGGGACAGCGAACACTGAAGCTTTCTTT
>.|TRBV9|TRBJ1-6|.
CASSSTGTANSPLHF
TGTGCCAGCAGCTCAACCGGGACTGCTAATTCACCCCTCCACTTT
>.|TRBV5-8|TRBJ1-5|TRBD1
CASSPRGQNQPQHF
TGTGCCAGCTCTCCCAGGGGGCAAAATCAGCCCCAGCATTTT
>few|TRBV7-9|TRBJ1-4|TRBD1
CASATGAGNEKLFF
TGTGCCAGCGCTACAGGGGCGGGTAATGAAAAACTGTTTTTT
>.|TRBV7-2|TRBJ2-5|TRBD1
CASSLGTGLETQYF
TGTGCCAGCAGCCTCGGGACAGGGCTAGAGACCCAGTACTTC
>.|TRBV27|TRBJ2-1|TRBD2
CASSIVNSGLAYNEQFF
TGTGCCAGCAGCATAGTGAACTCGGGACTAGCCTACAATGAGCAGTTCTTC
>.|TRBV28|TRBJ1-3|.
CASSLSYSLRAGGTIYF
TGTGCCAGCAGTTTAAGCTACAGTCTTCGTGCCGGGGGCACCATATATTTT
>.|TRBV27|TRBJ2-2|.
CASRTTGNTGELFF
TGTGCCAGCAGAACAACAGGGAACACCGGGGAGCTGTTTTTT
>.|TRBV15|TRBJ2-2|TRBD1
CATSRAGTGSVGELFF
TGTGCCACCAGCAGAGCCGGGACAGGGTCTGTCGGGGAGCTGTTTTTT
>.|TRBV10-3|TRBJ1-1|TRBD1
CAIRWNQGAEAFF
TGTGCCATCAGGTGGAACCAGGGGGCAGAAGCTTTCTTT
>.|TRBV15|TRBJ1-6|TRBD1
CATSRVQGAGNSPLHF
TGTGCCACCAGCAGAGTACAGGGGGCTGGGAATTCACCCCTCCACTTT
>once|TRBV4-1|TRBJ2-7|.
CASSQGTGHYYEQYF
TGCGCCAGCAGCCAAGGTACGGGACACTACTACGAGCAGTACTTC
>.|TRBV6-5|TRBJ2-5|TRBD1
CASHDRVPQETQYF
TGTGCCAGCCACGACAGGGTACCCCAAGAGACCCAGTACTTC
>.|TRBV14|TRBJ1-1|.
CASSQEGARGNTEAFF
TGTGCCAGCAGCCAAGAAGGGGCCAGGGGGAACACTGAAGCTTTCTTT
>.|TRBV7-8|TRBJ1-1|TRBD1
CASSLGDRGPLAAFF
TGTGCCAGCAGCTTAGGGGACAGGGGGCCCCTCGCAGCTTTCTTT
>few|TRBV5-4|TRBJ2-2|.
CASSPLTSLGELFF
TGTGCCAGCAGCCCTCTTACTAGTCTCGGGGAGCTGTTTTTT
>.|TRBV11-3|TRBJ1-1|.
CASSLVAGAREAFF
TGTGCCAGCAGCTTAGTAGCAGGGGCCCGTGAAGCTTTCTTT
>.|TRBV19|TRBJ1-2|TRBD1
CASSPDRASGYTF
TGTGCCAGCTCCCCCGACAGGGCTAGCGGCTACACCTTC
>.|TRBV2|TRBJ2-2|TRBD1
CASSYRGRDTGELFF
TGTGCCAGCAGTTACAGGGGGCGCGACACCGGGGAGCTGTTTTTT
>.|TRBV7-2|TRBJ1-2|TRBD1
CASSAMGQGNYGYTF
TGTGCCAGCAGCGCCATGGGACAGGGGAACTATGGCTACACCTTC
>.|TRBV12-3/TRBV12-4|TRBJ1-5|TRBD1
CASSQRQGPGHF
TGTGCCAGCAGTCAAAGACAGGGTCCGGGGCATTTT
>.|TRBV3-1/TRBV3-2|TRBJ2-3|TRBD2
CASSQDLTSGGTDTQYF
TGTGCCAGCAGCCAAGACCTAACTAGCGGGGGAACAGATACGCAGTATTTT
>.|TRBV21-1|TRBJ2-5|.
CASSSRLVGEETQYF
TGTGCCAGCAGCAGCCGACTTGTGGGTGAAGAGACCCAGTACTTC
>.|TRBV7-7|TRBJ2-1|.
CASSYDSYNEQFF
TGTGCTAGCAGCTATGACAGCTACAATGAGCAGTTCTTC
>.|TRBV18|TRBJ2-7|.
CASSPGTQNYEQYF
TGTGCCAGCTCTCCCGGGACACAGAACTACGAGCAGTACTTC
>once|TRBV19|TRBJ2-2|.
CASTALLSGELFF
TGTGCCAGTACCGCGTTGTTATCCGGGGAGCTGTTTTTT
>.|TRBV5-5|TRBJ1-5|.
CASSLDAGNIQPQHF
TGTGCCAGCAGCTTGGACGCAGGGAACATACAGCCCCAGCATTTT
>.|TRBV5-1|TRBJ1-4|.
CASSLAEGTLNEKLFF
TGCGCCAGCAGCTTGGCCGAAGGGACTCTGAATGAAAAACTGTTTTTT
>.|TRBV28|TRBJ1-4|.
CASGGTAATNEKLFF
TGTGCCAGCGGAGGGACCGCTGCGACTAATGAAAAACTGTTTTTT
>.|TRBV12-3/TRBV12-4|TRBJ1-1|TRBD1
CASRTGGETEAFF
TGTGCCAGCAGGACAGGGGGCGAGACTGAAGCTTTCTTT
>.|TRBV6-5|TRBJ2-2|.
CANPPLEQIYGELFF
TGTGCCAACCCTCCTTTGGAACAGATATACGGTGAGCTGTTTTTT
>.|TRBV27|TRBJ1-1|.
CASSGGQQGTQWGEAFF
TGTGCCAGCAGCGGGGGTCAACAAGGCACCCAGTGGGGTGAAGCTTTCTTT
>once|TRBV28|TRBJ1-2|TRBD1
CASSPDRVRGYTF
TGTGCCAGCAGCCCGGACAGGGTAAGGGGCTACACCTTC
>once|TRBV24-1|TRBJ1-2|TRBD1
CATSDDDRAYGYTF
TGTGCCACCAGTGATGACGACAGGGCCTATGGCTACACCTTC
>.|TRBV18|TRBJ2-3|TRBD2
CASSPKASGTSTDTQYF
TGTGCCAGCTCACCCAAGGCTAGCGGAACTAGCACAGATACGCAGTATTTT
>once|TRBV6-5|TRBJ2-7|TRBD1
CASRGQGAGEQYF
TGTGCCAGTAGGGGACAGGGGGCGGGAGAGCAGTACTTC
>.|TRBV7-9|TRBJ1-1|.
CASSFGGIAEAFF
TGTGCCAGCAGCTTTGGGGGGATCGCTGAAGCTTTCTTT
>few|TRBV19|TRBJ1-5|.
CASKQLNQPQHF
TGTGCCAGTAAACAGCTCAATCAGCCCCAGCATTTT
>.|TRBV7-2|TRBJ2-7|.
CASSLGSRGSNEQYF
TGTGCCAGCAGCTTAGGTTCCAGGGGATCCAACGAGCAGTACTTC
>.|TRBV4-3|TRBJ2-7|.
CASSQDPGLFGGSSEQYF
TGCGCCAGCAGCCAAGACCCGGGACTATTTGGGGGCTCGTCCGAGCAGTACTTC
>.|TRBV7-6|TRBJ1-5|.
CASSLGGGGNQPQHF
TGTGCCAGCAGCTTAGGAGGGGGGGGAAATCAGCCCCAGCATTTT
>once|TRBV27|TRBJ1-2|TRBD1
CASSSSGQGAKGYTF
TGTGCCAGCAGTTCGTCGGGACAGGGGGCGAAAGGCTACACCTTC
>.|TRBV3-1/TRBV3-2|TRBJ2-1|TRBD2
CASSGGAWGNEQFF
TGTGCCAGCTCCGGGGGGGCCTGGGGCAATGAGCAGTTCTTC
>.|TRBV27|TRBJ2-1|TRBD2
CASSLLAGTSGSNEQFF
TGTGCCAGCAGTTTATTAGCGGGGACTAGCGGGAGCAATGAGCAGTTCTTC
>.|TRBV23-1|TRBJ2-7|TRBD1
CASSHRQGCYEQYF
TGCGCCAGCAGTCACCGACAGGGTTGCTACGAGCAGTACTTC
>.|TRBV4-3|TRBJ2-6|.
CASSQDLNFVGLAGSGANVLTF
TGCGCCAGCAGCCAAGATTTAAATTTTGTGGGACTTGCAGGCTCTGGGGCCAACGTCCTGACTTTC
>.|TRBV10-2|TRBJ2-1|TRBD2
CASTLALLAGGYNEQFF
TGCGCCAGCACTTTAGCCCTACTAGCGGGGGGGTACAATGAGCAGTTCTTC
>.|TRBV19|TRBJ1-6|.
CASSIAQGMNSPLHF
TGTGCCAGTAGTATCGCGCAGGGGATGAATTCACCCCTCCACTTT
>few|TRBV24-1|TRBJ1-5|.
CATSGTNNQPQHF
TGTGCCACCAGTGGGACAAATAATCAGCCCCAGCATTTT
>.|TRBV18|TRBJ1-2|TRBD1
CASSRGQGTLDGYTF
TGTGCCAGCTCACGGGGACAGGGAACGTTGGATGGCTACACCTTC
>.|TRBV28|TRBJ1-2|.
CASVSSWSGYTF
TGTGCCAGCGTCTCGAGTTGGAGTGGCTACACCTTC
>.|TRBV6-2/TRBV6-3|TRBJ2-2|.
CASSSWDSPTGELFF
TGTGCCAGCAGTTCCTGGGACTCCCCCACCGGGGAGCTGTTTTTT
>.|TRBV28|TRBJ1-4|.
CASSPGGPNEKLFF
TGTGCCAGCAGCCCGGGGGGACCTAATGAAAAACTGTTTTTT
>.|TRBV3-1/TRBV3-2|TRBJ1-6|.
CASSQVSGGSPLHF
TGTGCCAGCAGCCAAGTATCGGGGGGTTCACCCCTCCACTTT
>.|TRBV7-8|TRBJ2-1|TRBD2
CASSPSGRGNEQFF
TGTGCCAGCAGCCCTAGCGGGAGAGGCAATGAGCAGTTCTTC
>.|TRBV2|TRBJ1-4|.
CASSAINEKLFF
TGTGCCAGCAGTGCCATTAATGAAAAACTGTTTTTT
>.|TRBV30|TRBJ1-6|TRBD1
CAWRGDSSYNSPLHF
TGTGCCTGGAGAGGGGACAGCTCCTATAATTCACCCCTCCACTTT
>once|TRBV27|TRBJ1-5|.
CASSLRARGLGDSTEQPQHF
TGTGCCAGCAGTTTAAGAGCCAGGGGTTTGGGGGATTCGACGGAGCAGCCCCAGCATTTT
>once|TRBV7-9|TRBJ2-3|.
CASSLVRGSSDTQYF
TGTGCCAGCAGCTTAGTCAGGGGATCTTCAGATACGCAGTATTTT
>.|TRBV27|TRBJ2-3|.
CASRNPPGQGLTDTQYF
TGTGCCAGCAGGAATCCCCCCGGCCAGGGGTTAACAGATACGCAGTATTTT